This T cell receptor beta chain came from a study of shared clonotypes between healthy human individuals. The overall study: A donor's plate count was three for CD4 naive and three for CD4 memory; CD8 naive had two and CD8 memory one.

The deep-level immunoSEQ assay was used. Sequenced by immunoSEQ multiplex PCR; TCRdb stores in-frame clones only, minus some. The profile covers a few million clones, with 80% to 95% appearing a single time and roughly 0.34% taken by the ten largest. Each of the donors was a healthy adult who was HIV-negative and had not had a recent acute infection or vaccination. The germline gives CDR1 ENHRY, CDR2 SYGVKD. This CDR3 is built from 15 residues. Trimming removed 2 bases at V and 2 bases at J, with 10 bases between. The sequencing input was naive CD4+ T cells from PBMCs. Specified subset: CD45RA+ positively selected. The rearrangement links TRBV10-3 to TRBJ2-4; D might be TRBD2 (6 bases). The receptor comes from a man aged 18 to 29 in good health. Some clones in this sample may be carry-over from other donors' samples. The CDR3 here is CAISEGREPKNIQYF. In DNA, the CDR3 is TGTGCCATCAGTGAGGGTCGGGAGCCCAAAAACATTCAGTACTTC.